This T cell receptor (beta chain) was recorded in a study of blood T cell repertoires in COVID-19. Across the study: Sample material is recorded as cDNA or gDNA derived from T cells, B-cell-depleted T cells, or PBMCs.

Profiled with immunoSEQ multiplex PCR; TCRdb holds only in-frame clones, not every one. This table has around 60,000 clones, over 60% appearing once. This clone has more than one count but fewer than ten. This CDR3 spans 15 amino acids. CDR1 and CDR2 from the germline V gene are SGHNT and YENEEA. V lost 5 bases, J lost 4 bases, and 9 bases stayed unmatched. The chain combines TRBV11-3 with TRBJ1-1; 8 positions match TRBD1. The sequence derives from a young man with COVID-19, enrolled during active disease. Sequencing was performed on peripheral blood. CDR3 bases: TGTGCCAGCAGCCCAGGACAGGGTGGGGGCACTGAAGCTTTCTTT. It codes for CASSPGQGGGTEAFF.